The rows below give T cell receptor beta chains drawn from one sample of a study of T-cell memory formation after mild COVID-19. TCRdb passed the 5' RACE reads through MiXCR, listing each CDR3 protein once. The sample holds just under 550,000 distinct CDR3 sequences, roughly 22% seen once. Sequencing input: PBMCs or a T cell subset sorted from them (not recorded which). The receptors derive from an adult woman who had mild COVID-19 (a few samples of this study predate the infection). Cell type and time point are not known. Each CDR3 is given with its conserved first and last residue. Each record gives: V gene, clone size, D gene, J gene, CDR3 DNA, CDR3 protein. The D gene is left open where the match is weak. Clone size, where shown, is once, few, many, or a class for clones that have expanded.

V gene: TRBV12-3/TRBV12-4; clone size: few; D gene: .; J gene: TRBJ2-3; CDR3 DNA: TGTGCCAGCAGTTTAGCTCATTTGGTCACAGATACGCAGTATTTT; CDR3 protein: CASSLAHLVTDTQYF
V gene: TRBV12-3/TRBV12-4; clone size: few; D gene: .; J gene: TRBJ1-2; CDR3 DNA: TGTGCCAGCAGTTTCGCTGTGGTGCCCTATGGCTACACCTTC; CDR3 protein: CASSFAVVPYGYTF
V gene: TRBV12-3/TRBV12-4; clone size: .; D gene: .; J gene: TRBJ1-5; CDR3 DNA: TGTGCCAGCAGTTTGGGGGGGGATGGCAATCAGCCCCAGCATTTT; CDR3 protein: CASSLGGDGNQPQHF
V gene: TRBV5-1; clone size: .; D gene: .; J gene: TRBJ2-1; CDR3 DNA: TGCGCCAGCAGCTTGGGAGGAGGCCTCGACAATGAGCAGTTCTTC; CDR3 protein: CASSLGGGLDNEQFF
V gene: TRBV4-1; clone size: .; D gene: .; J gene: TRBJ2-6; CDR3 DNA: TGCGCCAGCAGCCATGGGGGTCGGTCTGGGGCCAACGTCCTGACTTTC; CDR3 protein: CASSHGGRSGANVLTF
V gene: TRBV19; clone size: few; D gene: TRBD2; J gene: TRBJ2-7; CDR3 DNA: TGTGCCAGTAGTATTGCGGGGGGTACCTACGAGCAGTACTTC; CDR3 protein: CASSIAGGTYEQYF
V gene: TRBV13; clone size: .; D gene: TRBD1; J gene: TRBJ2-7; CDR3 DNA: TGTGCCAGCAGCTCAACCGGGACAGGGGACGTCTCCTACGAGCAGTACTTC; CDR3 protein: CASSSTGTGDVSYEQYF
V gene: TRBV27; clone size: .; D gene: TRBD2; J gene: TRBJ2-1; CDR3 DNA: TGTGCCAGCATTCTGGGACTAGCGGGTGACAATGAGCAGTTCTTC; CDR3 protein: CASILGLAGDNEQFF
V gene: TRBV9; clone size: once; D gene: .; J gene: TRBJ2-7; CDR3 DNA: TGTGCCAGCAGCGTAGAAGGGATAGGGAACGAGCAGTACTTC; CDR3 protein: CASSVEGIGNEQYF
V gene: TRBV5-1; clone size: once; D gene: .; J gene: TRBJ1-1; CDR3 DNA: TGCGCCAGCAGCTTGGTTCGAGGGCAGAACACTGAAGCTTTCTTT; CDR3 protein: CASSLVRGQNTEAFF
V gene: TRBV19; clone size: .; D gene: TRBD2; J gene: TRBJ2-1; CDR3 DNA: TGTGCCAGTAGTATAGAAGCGGGGAGATCCTACAATGAGCAGTTCTTC; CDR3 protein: CASSIEAGRSYNEQFF
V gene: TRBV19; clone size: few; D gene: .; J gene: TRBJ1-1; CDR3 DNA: TGTGCCAGTAGTAAGGGGGGGAAGGACACTGAAGCTTTCTTT; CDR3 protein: CASSKGGKDTEAFF
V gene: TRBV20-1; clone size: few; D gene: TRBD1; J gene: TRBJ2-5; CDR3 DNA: TGCAGTGCTAGAGCCCCACGCAGGGGGCCGGAGACCCAGTACTTC; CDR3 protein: CSARAPRRGPETQYF
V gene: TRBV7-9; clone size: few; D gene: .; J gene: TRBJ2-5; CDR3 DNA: TGTGCCAGCAGCTTACATGGCGGGATGCAAGAGACCCAGTACTTC; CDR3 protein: CASSLHGGMQETQYF
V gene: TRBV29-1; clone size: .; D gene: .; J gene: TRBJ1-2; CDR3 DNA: TGCAGCGTTGGTTGGGGAAACTATGGCTACACCTTC; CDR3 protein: CSVGWGNYGYTF
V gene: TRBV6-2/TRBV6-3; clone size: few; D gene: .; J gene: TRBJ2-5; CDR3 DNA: TGTGCCAGCAGTTACCCCGGAAGAAGGGAGACCCAGTACTTC; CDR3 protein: CASSYPGRRETQYF
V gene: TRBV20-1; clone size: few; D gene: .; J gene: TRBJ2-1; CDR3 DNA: TGCAGTGCTAGAGATATGCGGGACTCGGACAATGAGCAGTTCTTC; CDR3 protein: CSARDMRDSDNEQFF
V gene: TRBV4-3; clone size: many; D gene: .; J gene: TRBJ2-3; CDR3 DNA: TGCGCCAGCAGCCAAGAGGGACCCACTGGCGATACGCAGTATTTT; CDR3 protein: CASSQEGPTGDTQYF
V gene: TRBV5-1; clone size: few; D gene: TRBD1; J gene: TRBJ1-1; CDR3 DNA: TGCGCCAGCAGCCTCGGGGGGACAGCCCAGCGAGCTTTCTTT; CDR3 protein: CASSLGGTAQRAFF
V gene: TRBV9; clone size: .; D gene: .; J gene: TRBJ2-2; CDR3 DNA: TGTGCCAGCAGCGTAGAGGGGGAGCTGTTTTTT; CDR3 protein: CASSVEGELFF
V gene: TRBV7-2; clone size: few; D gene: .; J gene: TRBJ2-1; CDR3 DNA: TGTGCCAGCAGCTTAGGGCACGGGAGCTACAATGAGCAGTTCTTC; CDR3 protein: CASSLGHGSYNEQFF
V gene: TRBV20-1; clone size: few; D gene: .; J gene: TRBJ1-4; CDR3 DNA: TGCAGTGCAGCAGGGGCAGGGGAAAAACTGTTTTTT; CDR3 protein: CSAAGAGEKLFF
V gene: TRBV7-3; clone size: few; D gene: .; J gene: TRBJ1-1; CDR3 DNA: TGTGCCAGCAGCTCAGACAGCAACACTGAAGCTTTCTTT; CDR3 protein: CASSSDSNTEAFF
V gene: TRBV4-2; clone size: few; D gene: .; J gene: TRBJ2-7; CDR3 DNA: TGTGCCAGCAGCCAAGACGAGGGGCGGGAGCAGTACTTC; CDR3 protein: CASSQDEGREQYF
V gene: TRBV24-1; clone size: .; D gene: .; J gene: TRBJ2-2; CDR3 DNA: TGTGCCATACGACAGAACACCGGGGAGCTGTTTTTT; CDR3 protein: CAIRQNTGELFF
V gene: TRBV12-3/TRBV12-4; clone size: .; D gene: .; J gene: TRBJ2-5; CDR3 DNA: TGTGCCAGCAGCTCGTTTGGCGGGGCATCTGAGAGAGGGGAGACCCAGTACTTC; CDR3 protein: CASSSFGGASERGETQYF
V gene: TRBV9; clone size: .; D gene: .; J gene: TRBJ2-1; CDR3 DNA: TGTGCCAGCAGCGACGACGGGACTCCGCGGAATGAGCAGTTCTTC; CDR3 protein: CASSDDGTPRNEQFF
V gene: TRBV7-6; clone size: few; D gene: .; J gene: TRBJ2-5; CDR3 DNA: TGTGCCAGCAGCTTAGAAGAGTTGGTAGAAGAGACCCAGTACTTC; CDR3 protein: CASSLEELVEETQYF
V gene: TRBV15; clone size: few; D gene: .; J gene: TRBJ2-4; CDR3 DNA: TGTGCCACCAGCGCTTACCCAGGGGAAACAGCCAAAAACATTCAGTACTTC; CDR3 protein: CATSAYPGETAKNIQYF
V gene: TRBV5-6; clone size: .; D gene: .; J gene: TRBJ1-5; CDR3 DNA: TGTGCCAGCAGCGTGGGCCTCAGCAATCAGCCCCAGCATTTT; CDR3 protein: CASSVGLSNQPQHF
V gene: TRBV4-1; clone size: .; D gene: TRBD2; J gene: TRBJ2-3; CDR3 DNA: TGCGCCAGCAGCCAAGTCCTTGCGGGGGGGCCTTATACGCAGTATTTT; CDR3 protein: CASSQVLAGGPYTQYF
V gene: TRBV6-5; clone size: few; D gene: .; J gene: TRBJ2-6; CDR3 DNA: TGTGCCAGCAGCCCAATACCTCCGGGACTTACGGGCTCTGGGGCCAACGTCCTGACTTTC; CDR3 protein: CASSPIPPGLTGSGANVLTF
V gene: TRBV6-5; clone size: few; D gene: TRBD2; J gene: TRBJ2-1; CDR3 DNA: TGTGCCAGCAGCCCCCGTGAGCGGGAGTTTCTCAATGAGCAGTTCTTC; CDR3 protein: CASSPREREFLNEQFF
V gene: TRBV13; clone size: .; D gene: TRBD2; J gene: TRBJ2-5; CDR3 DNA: TGTGCCAGCAGCTCTTGGACTAGCGGGCAAGAGACCCAGTACTTC; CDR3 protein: CASSSWTSGQETQYF
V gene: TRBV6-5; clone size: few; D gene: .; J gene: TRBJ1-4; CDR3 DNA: TGTGCCAGCAGTTACGGGGGGGCGGGCGAAAAACTGTTTTTT; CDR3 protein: CASSYGGAGEKLFF
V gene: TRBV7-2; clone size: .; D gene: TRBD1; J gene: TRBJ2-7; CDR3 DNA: TGTGCCAGCAGCTTAGGGGGCCAGGGGGTAAACGAGCAGTACTTC; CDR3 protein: CASSLGGQGVNEQYF
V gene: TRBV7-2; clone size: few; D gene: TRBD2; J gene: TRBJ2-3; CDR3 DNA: TGTGCCAGCAGCGACTCACTAGCGGGAGGCGGTACGCAGTATTTT; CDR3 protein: CASSDSLAGGGTQYF
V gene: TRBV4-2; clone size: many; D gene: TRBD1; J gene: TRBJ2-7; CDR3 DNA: TGTGCCAGCAGCCAAGATGCCCGGGACAGGCGCTCCTACGAGCAGTACTTC; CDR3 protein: CASSQDARDRRSYEQYF
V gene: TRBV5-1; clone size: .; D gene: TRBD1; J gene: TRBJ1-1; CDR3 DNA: TGCGCCAGCAGCTTGGATGGACAGGACACTGAAGCTTTCTTT; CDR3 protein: CASSLDGQDTEAFF